The subject of this entry is one T cell receptor beta chain. No antigen is known for it. This record belongs to a study of T cells expressing NK-cell markers. Study information: Sorted CD3+CD56-NKG2C+, CD3+CD56+NKG2C+ and CD3+CD56+NKG2C- T cells supplied the TCR beta repertoires. Sequenced donors, eight in total, included seven who were HCMV-seropositive and one who was seronegative. Findings of the study overall: Expanded NKG2C+ T cell clones were not confirmed as HCMV-specific.

The CDR3 has 17 residues. Germline V gene data show CDR1 as MNHEY and CDR2 as SVGAGI. It was by 5'RACE template switching with UMIs that TCR beta cDNA was made. TCRdb reprocessed the 5' RACE reads, with one entry per CDR3 protein and no DNA. The ten top clones account for approximately 7%, within a sample of about 440,000 distinct CDR3 sequences. This receptor was obtained from a woman aged 18 to 75 in good health. This chain uses TRBV6-5 with TRBJ1-1; TCRdb selects TRBD1, and the lack of DNA leaves this call unchecked. The sequenced sample was blood T cells: a sorted CD56 or NKG2C T cell subset, CD4+ or CD8+ T cells, or bulk PBMC T cells (not recorded which). CDR3 sequence reads: CASSYSRGSRTVTEAFF.